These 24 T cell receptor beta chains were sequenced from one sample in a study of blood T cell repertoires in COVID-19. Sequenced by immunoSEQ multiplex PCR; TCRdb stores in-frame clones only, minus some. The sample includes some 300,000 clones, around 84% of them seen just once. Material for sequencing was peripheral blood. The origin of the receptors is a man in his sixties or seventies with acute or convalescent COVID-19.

Here the CDR3 reads CASSLTSGGAGYEQYF. The CDR3 bases are TGTGCCAGCAGTCTGACTAGCGGGGGGGCCGGGTACGAGCAGTACTTC. The chain carries TRBV7-2 and TRBJ2-7; 14 bases are shared with TRBD2. Per germline, CDR1 SGHTA and CDR2 FQGNSA. This CDR3 has 16 amino acids. J was trimmed by 4 bases and V by 6 bases; bases with no gene match: 8.

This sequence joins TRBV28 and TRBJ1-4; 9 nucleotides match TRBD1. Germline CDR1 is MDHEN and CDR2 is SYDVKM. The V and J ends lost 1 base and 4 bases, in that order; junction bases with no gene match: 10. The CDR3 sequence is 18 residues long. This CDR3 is CASSLFSGTGYNNEKLFF. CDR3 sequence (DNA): TGTGCCAGCAGTTTATTCTCTGGGACAGGGTACAATAATGAAAAACTGTTTTTT.

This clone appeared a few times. CDR3 coding DNA: TGTGCCAGTAGTTGGGACAGGAATAGCAATCAGCCCCAGCATTTT. This codes for CASSWDRNSNQPQHF. The gene calls are TRBV19 and TRBJ1-5, with 8 bases aligning to TRBD1. CDR1 LNHDA and CDR2 SQIVND come from the germline V gene (reference sequence). After removal of 5 bases from V and 0 bases from J, the junction contained 3 bases not matched to a gene. The CDR3 is 15 amino acids.

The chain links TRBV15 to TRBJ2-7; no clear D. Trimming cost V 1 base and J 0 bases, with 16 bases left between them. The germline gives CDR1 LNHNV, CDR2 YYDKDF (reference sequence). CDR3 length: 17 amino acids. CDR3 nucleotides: TGTGCCACCAGCAGAGCGGGTAGAGACCGCAACTCCTACGAGCAGTACTTC. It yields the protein CATSRAGRDRNSYEQYF.

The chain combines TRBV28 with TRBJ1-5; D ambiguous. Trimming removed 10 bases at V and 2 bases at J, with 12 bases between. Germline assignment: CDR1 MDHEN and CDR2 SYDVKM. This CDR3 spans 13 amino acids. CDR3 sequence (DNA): TGTGCCACGCAACAGATGGGCAATCAGCCCCAGCATTTT. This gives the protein CATQQMGNQPQHF.

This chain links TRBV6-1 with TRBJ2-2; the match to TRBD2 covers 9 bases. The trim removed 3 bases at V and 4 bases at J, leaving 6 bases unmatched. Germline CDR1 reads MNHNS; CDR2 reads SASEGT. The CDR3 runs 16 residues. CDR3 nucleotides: TGTGCCAGCAGTGAGGCTAGCGGGATAGGCACCGGGGAGCTGTTTTTT. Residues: CASSEASGIGTGELFF.

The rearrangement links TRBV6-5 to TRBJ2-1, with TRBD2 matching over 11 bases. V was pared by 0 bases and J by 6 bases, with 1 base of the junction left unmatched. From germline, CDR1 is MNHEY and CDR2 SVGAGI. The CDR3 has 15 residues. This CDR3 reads CASSYSGTSGNEQFF. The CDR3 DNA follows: TGTGCCAGCAGTTACTCGGGGACTAGCGGCAATGAGCAGTTCTTC.

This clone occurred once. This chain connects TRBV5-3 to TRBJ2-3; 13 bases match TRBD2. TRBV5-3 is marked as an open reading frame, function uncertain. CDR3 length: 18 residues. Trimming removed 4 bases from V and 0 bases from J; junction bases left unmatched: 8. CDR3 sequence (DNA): TGTGCCAGAAGCAGACTAGCGGGGGGCCCTTTTAGCACAGATACGCAGTATTTT. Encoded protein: CARSRLAGGPFSTDTQYF.

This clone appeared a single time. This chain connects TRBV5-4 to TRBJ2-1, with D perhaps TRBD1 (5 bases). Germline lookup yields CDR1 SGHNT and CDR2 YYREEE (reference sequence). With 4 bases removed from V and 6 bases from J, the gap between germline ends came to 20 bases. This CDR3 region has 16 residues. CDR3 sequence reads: CASSPRPPPQGNEQFF. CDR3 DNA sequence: TGTGCCAGCAGCCCCCGACCACCCCCCCAGGGCAATGAGCAGTTCTTC.

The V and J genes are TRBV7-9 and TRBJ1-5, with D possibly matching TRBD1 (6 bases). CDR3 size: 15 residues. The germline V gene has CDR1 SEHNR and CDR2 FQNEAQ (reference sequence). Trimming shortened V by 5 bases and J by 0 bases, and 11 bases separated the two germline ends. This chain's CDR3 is CASSRTDNSNQPQHF. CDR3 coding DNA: TGTGCCAGCAGCCGGACAGATAATAGCAATCAGCCCCAGCATTTT.

The CDR3 spells CASSRELAGADTQYF. The CDR3, as DNA: TGCGCCAGCAGCCGTGAACTAGCGGGTGCAGATACGCAGTATTTT. V is TRBV4-3 and J is TRBJ2-3; 9 bases line up with TRBD2. In germline, CDR1 is LGHNA, CDR2 YSLEER. The CDR3 contains 15 residues. V dropped 4 bases and J dropped 4; count of bases not matched to a gene: 6.

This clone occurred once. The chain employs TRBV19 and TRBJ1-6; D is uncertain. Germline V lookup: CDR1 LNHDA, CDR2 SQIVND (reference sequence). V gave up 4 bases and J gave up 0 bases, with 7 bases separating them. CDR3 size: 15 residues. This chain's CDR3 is CASSRADSYNSPLHF. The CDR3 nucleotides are TGTGCCAGTAGTAGGGCAGACTCCTATAATTCACCCCTCCACTTT.

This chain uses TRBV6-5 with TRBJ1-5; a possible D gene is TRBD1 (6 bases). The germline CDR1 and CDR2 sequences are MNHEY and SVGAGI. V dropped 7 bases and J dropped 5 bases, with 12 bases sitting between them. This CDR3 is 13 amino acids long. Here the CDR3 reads CASKRGWDQPQHF. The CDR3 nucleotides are TGTGCCAGCAAGAGGGGGTGGGATCAGCCCCAGCATTTT.

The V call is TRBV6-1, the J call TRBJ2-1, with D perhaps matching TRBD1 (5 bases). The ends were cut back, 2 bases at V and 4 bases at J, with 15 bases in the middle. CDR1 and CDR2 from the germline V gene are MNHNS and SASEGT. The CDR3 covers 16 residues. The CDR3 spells CASSERRGVAYNEQFF. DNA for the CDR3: TGTGCCAGCAGTGAACGAAGGGGTGTCGCTTACAATGAGCAGTTCTTC.

CDR3 nucleotides: TGTGCCAGCAGTCTTATATCCCCTCTTAGAACGGCTGAAGCTTTCTTT. Amino acids: CASSLISPLRTAEAFF. The V and J genes are TRBV28 and TRBJ1-1; no definite D call. The germline CDR1 and CDR2 sequences are MDHEN and SYDVKM. The V end was cut by 5 bases, the J end by 6 bases, with 22 bases between. This CDR3 has 16 amino acids.

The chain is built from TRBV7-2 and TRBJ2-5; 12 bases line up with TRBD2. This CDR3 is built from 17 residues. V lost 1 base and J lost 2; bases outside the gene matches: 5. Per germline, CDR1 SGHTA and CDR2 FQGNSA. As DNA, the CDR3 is TGTGCCAGCAGCTTAGGATTTGGACTAGCGGGACAAGAGACCCAGTACTTC. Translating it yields CASSLGFGLAGQETQYF.

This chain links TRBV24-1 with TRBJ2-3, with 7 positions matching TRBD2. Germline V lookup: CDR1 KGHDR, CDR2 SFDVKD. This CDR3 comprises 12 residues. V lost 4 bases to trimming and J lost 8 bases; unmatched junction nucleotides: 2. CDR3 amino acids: CATSELAGTQYF. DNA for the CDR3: TGTGCCACCAGTGAGTTAGCGGGTACGCAGTATTTT.

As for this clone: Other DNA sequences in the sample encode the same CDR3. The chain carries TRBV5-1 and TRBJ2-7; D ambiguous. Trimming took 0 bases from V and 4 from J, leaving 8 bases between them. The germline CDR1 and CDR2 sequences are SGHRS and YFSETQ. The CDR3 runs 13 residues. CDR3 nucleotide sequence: TGCGCCAGCAGCTTGGCCTCTAGATACGAGCAGTACTTC. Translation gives CASSLASRYEQYF.

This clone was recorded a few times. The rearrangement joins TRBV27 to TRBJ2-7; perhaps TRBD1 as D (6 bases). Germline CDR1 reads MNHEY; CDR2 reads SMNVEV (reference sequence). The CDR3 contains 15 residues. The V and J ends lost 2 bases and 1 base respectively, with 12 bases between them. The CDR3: CASSLKAGVSYEQYF. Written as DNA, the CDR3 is TGTGCCAGCAGTTTAAAGGCAGGGGTTTCCTACGAGCAGTACTTC.

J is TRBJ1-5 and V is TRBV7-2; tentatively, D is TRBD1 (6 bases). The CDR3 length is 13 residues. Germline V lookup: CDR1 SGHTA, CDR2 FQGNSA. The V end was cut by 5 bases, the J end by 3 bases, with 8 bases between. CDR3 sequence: CASSRGANQPQHF. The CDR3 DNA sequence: TGTGCCAGCAGCCGGGGGGCCAATCAGCCCCAGCATTTT.

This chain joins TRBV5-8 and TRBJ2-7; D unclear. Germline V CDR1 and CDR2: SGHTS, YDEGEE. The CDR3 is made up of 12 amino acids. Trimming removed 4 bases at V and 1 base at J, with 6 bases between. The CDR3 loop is CASSEPSYEQYF. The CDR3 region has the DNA TGTGCCAGCAGCGAGCCGTCCTACGAGCAGTACTTC.

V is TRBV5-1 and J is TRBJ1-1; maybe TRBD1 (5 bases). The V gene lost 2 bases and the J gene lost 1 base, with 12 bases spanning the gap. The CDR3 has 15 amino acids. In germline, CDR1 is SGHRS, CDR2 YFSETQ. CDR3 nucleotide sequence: TGCGCCAGCAGCTTTCAATTAAGGGGGAACACTGAAGCTTTCTTT. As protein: CASSFQLRGNTEAFF.

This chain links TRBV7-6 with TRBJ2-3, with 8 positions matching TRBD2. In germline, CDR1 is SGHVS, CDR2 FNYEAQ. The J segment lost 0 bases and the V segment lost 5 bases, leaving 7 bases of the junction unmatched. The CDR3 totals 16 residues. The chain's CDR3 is CASSKKAGESTDTQYF. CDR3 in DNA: TGTGCCAGCAGCAAAAAAGCGGGAGAGAGCACAGATACGCAGTATTTT.

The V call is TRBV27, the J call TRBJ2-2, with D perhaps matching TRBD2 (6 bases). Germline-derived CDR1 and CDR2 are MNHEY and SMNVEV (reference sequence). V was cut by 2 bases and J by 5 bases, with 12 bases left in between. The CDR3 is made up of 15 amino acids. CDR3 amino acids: CASSLGLPGTGELFF. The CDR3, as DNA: TGTGCCAGCAGTTTAGGACTACCGGGGACCGGGGAGCTGTTTTTT.